The clone carrying this TCR beta chain was observed at least ten times. The CDR3 is 13 residues long. Trimming cost V 2 bases and J 5 bases, with 9 bases left between them. Germline CDR1 is SGDLS and CDR2 is YYNGEE. This sample was taken from a study of blood T cells in healthy people across ages. A second PCR of roughly 7 to 11 cycles used a sample-barcoded 5' primer and a J-beta primer mix. All samples yielded 2.5 million or more CDR3-containing paired-end reads. TCRdb used MiXCR to reprocess the 5' RACE reads, holding one entry per CDR3 protein. This sample has 630,000 or so distinct CDR3 sequences, with approximately 30% found just once.

The chain carries TRBV9 and TRBJ2-3; D is possibly TRBD2 (6 bases). The clonotype was recovered from an elderly woman in good health. Sequencing was performed on blood. This chain's CDR3 is CASSVLGGDTQYF. Here the CDR3 DNA reads TGTGCCAGCAGCGTCCTGGGAGGAGATACGCAGTATTTT.